This TCR beta chain was identified in a study of T cells in Graves' hyperthyroidism and ophthalmopathy. The TCR beta CDR3 regions underwent amplification using RNA transcripts as the source. Using the HTBI primer set, a first-round RT-PCR was run on the TCR CDR3. TCRdb passed the multiplex PCR reads through MiXCR, listing each CDR3 protein once. Seen here are about 290,000 distinct CDR3 sequences, about an eighth observed once, and the top ten hold 7.9%. For this clonotype: Antigen specificity is unknown. One base away lies a much larger clone, so this may be a sequencing read error.

Germline V CDR1 and CDR2: DFQATT, SNEGSKA (reference sequence). CDR3 length: 15 residues. Trimming shortened V by 0 bases and J by 8 bases, and 19 bases separated the two germline ends. Whole-study findings and limits: The model made its ophthalmopathy prediction, and onset followed a median roughly six months later. Using 13 V-J features, a model discriminated ophthalmopathy from stable hyperthyroidism.

A lack of ophthalmopathy progression within 18 months defined stable Graves' hyperthyroidism. Fresh peripheral blood, less than 11 ml of it, supplied the PBMCs. This sequence joins TRBV20-1 and TRBJ1-1; TRBD1 is a possible D gene (5 bases). Sequenced sample: blood. The clonotype was recovered from a woman in her thirties or forties with Graves' hyperthyroidism. The CDR3 region is CSARDRTGLSIEAFF. Written as DNA, the CDR3 is TGCAGTGCTAGAGATCGGACGGGACTGAGCATCGAAGCTTTCTTT.